The TCR beta chain under discussion was sequenced for a study of OX40 agonist ivuxolimab in advanced cancers. Overall study: Patients received the agonistic anti-OX40 (CD134) antibody ivuxolimab. General study findings and limits: Low normalized T-cell clonal expansion was also seen in some nonresponders. Partial responders dosed at 0.1-3.0 mg/kg displayed clonal expansion ranking among the lowest. Mean expanded clone counts were higher in CD8+ than CD4+ T cells.

Regarding this clone: The antigen remains undetermined.

TCRdb's table, derived via immunoSEQ multiplex PCR, lists solely in-frame clones and lacks some. The table includes roughly 76,000 clones, 92% detected once. V lost 2 bases and J 0 bases, leaving 4 bases between the germline ends. Germline loops: CDR1 MNHNS, CDR2 SASEGT. This CDR3 is 13 amino acids long. The J gene is TRBJ1-1, the V gene TRBV6-1; D remains ambiguous. The material sequenced was CD4+ or CD8+ T cells sorted from blood, taken in a trial of the OX40 agonist ivuxolimab. This clonotype was sampled from an adult with an advanced solid tumor such as melanoma, head and neck, liver or kidney cancer. This CDR3 reads CASSEWVNTEAFF. The CDR3 bases are TGTGCCAGCAGTGAATGGGTGAACACTGAAGCTTTCTTT.